This TCR beta chain was recovered during a study of shared clonotypes between healthy human individuals. Comments on this clone: The antigen is not known.

Study findings and constraints: Across several donors, naive CD4 shared roughly 5%, naive CD8 more than 3%, memory CD4 roughly 2.3%, memory CD8 under 0.5%. Genetic and exposure-history diversity was limited by the few donors.

The protocol was immunoSEQ multiplex PCR, while the TCRdb copy is restricted to in-frame clones and leaves out a portion. The sample holds 950,000 to 1,200,000 clones, 77% seen once. Caucasian adults residing in Nashville, Tennessee made up all the donors. Germline V gives CDR1 MDHEN, CDR2 SYDVKM. CDR3 length: 12 residues. V lost 6 bases and J lost 7, with 9 bases in between. Sequenced: memory CD4+ T cells from PBMCs. Subset defined: CD45RA-negative fraction. This clonotype originated in a man between 18 and 35 years old in good health. Some clones in this sample may be carry-over from other donors' samples. V usage is TRBV28 and J usage is TRBJ2-2; D uncertain. CDR3 in amino acids: CASRYNDGELFF. DNA of the CDR3: TGTGCCAGCAGGTATAATGACGGGGAGCTGTTTTTT.